A selection of T cell receptor beta chains follows, all from one sample in a study of T cell changes during pregnancy in multiple sclerosis. Here immunoSEQ multiplex PCR was the method, and the copy in TCRdb shows in-frame clones only, minus some. In the table there are about 41,000 clones, over 90% of which are singletons. This specimen consisted of CD8+ T cells from peripheral blood mononuclear cells, obtained in the third trimester of pregnancy. Receptors originate from a female donor with multiple sclerosis, enrolled in a pregnancy study. The CDR3 runs from the conserved cysteine through the conserved F or W. The D gene is left open where the match is weak. Where a row states a size, it is once, few, many or the class of an expanded clone; other rows omit it.

>TRBV10-3|NA|NA|TRBJ2-2
CAISELGSTGELFF
TGTGCCATCAGTGAGTTGGGCTCCACCGGGGAGCTGTTTTTT
>TRBV27|NA|TRBD1|TRBJ1-2
CASRGQGISESGGYTF
TGTGCCAGCAGGGGACAGGGGATATCAGAGTCTGGCGGCTACACCTTC
>TRBV5-4|NA|NA|TRBJ2-1
CASQEGYNEQFF
TGTGCCAGCCAGGAGGGGTACAATGAGCAGTTCTTC
>TRBV21-1|NA|NA|TRBJ2-1
CASSKNGSDRGRFYEQFF
TGTGCCAGCAGCAAAAACGGGAGCGACAGGGGGCGCTTCTATGAGCAGTTCTTC
>TRBV4-3|NA|NA|TRBJ2-3
CASSQEYRTTDTQYF
TGCGCCAGCAGCCAAGAATACAGAACCACAGATACGCAGTATTTT
>TRBV6-5|few|TRBD1|TRBJ2-7
CASRESQGAAYEQYF
TGTGCCAGCAGGGAATCGCAGGGGGCAGCCTACGAGCAGTACTTC
>TRBV20-1|NA|NA|TRBJ1-5
CSARPNQPQHF
TGCAGTGCTAGACCTAATCAGCCCCAGCATTTT
>TRBV5-1|NA|TRBD1|TRBJ2-7
CASSWTGFDEQYF
TGCGCCAGCAGCTGGACAGGGTTCGACGAGCAGTACTTC
>TRBV9|NA|TRBD2|TRBJ2-3
CASSVGGGHTQYF
TGTGCCAGCAGCGTAGGGGGGGGTCATACGCAGTATTTT
>TRBV9|NA|NA|TRBJ2-5
CASSVDGMQETQYF
TGTGCCAGCAGCGTAGACGGGATGCAAGAGACCCAGTACTTC
>TRBV7-3|once|TRBD2|TRBJ2-1
CASSLIGGGTNNEQFF
TGTGCCAGCAGCTTAATTGGCGGGGGGACAAACAATGAGCAGTTCTTC
>TRBV9|NA|NA|TRBJ2-7
CASSVGGISYEQYF
TGTGCCAGCAGCGTAGGCGGGATCTCCTACGAGCAGTACTTC
>TRBV7-9|NA|TRBD2|TRBJ2-5
CASSLGLQETQYF
TGTGCCAGCAGCTTGGGACTACAAGAGACCCAGTACTTC
>TRBV19|NA|NA|TRBJ1-5
CASKQGEGNQPQHF
TGTGCCAGTAAGCAGGGCGAGGGCAATCAGCCCCAGCATTTT
>TRBV5-1|NA|TRBD2|TRBJ2-7
CASSLGAAIAGDEQYF
TGCGCCAGCAGCTTGGGGGCCGCTATAGCGGGAGATGAGCAGTACTTC
>TRBV15|NA|TRBD2|TRBJ2-1
CATSRDQGTSGYNEQFF
TGTGCCACCAGCAGAGATCAGGGGACTAGCGGGTACAATGAGCAGTTCTTC
>TRBV4-1|once|NA|TRBJ2-6
CASSQATGTGANVLTF
TGCGCCAGCAGCCAAGCGACCGGGACTGGGGCCAACGTCCTGACTTTC
>TRBV9|NA|NA|TRBJ2-7
CASSPTGGGIYEQYF
TGTGCCAGCAGCCCTACAGGGGGGGGTATCTACGAGCAGTACTTC
>TRBV28|NA|TRBD1|TRBJ1-1
CASTDRVGVTEAFF
TGTGCCAGCACCGACAGGGTAGGTGTAACTGAAGCTTTCTTT
>TRBV29-1|NA|TRBD1|TRBJ2-5
CSVMPGTGSGTQYF
TGCAGCGTGATGCCCGGGACAGGGTCGGGGACCCAGTACTTC
>TRBV7-3|NA|NA|TRBJ2-1
CASSLTGPYNEQFF
TGTGCCAGCAGCTTAACGGGGCCCTACAATGAGCAGTTCTTC
>TRBV19|NA|NA|TRBJ1-6
CASRIQGGHNSPLHF
TGTGCCAGTAGGATCCAGGGAGGGCATAATTCACCCCTCCACTTT
>TRBV28|NA|TRBD1|TRBJ1-2
CASSSEAGTADINYGYTF
TGTGCCAGCAGTTCGGAGGCTGGGACAGCCGATATTAACTATGGCTACACCTTC
>TRBV27|NA|NA|TRBJ2-7
CASRGWAGSYEQYF
TGTGCCAGCAGAGGATGGGCGGGCTCCTACGAGCAGTACTTC
>TRBV2|NA|TRBD1|TRBJ2-1
CASGIPSGQGAHEQFF
TGTGCCAGCGGGATACCATCGGGACAGGGGGCTCATGAGCAGTTCTTC
>TRBV7-8|once|NA|TRBJ1-1
CASSLGDRNTEAFF
TGTGCCAGCAGCTTAGGCGACAGAAACACTGAAGCTTTCTTT